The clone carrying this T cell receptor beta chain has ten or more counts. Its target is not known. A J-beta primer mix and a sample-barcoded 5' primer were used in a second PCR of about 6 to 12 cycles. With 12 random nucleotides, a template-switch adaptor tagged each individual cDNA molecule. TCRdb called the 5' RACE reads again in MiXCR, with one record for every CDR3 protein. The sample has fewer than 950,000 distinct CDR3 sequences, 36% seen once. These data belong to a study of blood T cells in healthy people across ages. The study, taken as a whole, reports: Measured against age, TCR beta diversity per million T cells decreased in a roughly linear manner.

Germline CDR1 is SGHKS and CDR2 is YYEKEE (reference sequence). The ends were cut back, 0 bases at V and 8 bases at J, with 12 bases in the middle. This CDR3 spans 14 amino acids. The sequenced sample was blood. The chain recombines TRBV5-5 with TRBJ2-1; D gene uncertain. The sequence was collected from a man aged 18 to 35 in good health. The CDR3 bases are TGTGCCAGCAGCTTGGAAAGCAGGCAGGATGAGCAGTTCTTC. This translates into CASSLESRQDEQFF.